A single sample is the source of the 2 T cell receptor beta chains below, sequenced in a study of T cell responses to AZD1222 COVID-19 vaccine. Generated by immunoSEQ multiplex PCR, the TCRdb table keeps only in-frame clones and is missing some. There are roughly 160,000 clones in the sample; almost 90% occur only once, and around 5.9% lies in the top ten. Material: peripheral blood, obtained on day 0 of AZD1222 vaccination. Every receptor here comes from an adult in good health.

The chain links TRBV2 to TRBJ1-1, with D unclear. The CDR3 has 16 residues. Germline V lookup: CDR1 SNHLY, CDR2 FYNNEI. Trimming took 6 bases from V and 2 from J, leaving 19 bases between them. The CDR3 nucleotides read TGTGCCAGCAGCCCCGAACGGAGAGGGATTAACACTGAAGCTTTCTTT. Its translation: CASSPERRGINTEAFF.

This chain uses TRBV25-1 with TRBJ2-7; tentative D call: TRBD2 (5 bases). Germline V gene sequence: CDR1 MGHDK, CDR2 SYGVNS. The CDR3 is 15 amino acids. V was clipped by 4 bases and J by 1 base, with 14 bases between them. CDR3 DNA sequence: TGTGCCAGCAGTGGGGCGGGTCGTCCTTCCTACGAGCAGTACTTC. Translation: CASSGAGRPSYEQYF.